This T cell receptor (beta chain) derives from a study of blood T cell repertoires in COVID-19. The wider study: The origin of the acute and convalescent COVID-19 samples was the United States, Italy and Spain. T cells, B-cell-depleted T cells, or PBMCs supplied cDNA or gDNA.

The study counted Cohort 3 donors as recovered given two negative PCRs, clearance, or symptom resolution. The CDR3 is 13 residues long. Trimming took 4 bases from V and 3 from J, leaving 9 bases between them. This clone turned up a few times. As originally analysed: Using reference gene primer amplification, nucleated cell counts were estimated. TCRdb's table, derived via immunoSEQ multiplex PCR, lists solely in-frame clones and lacks some. V and J calls and clone size are as listed in that table; D and trimming were resolved from the DNA. The sample carries 310,000 or so clones, roughly 90% recorded once.

The clonotype was recovered from a woman between 18 and 30 years old who had recovered from COVID-19. The V gene is TRBV12-3 or TRBV12-4, the J gene TRBJ1-1; a weak D match, TRBD1 (5 bases). The material sequenced was PBMCs or T cells enriched from blood (not recorded which). The CDR3 nucleotides read TGTGCCAGCAGTTATATAGGGGACACTGAAGCTTTCTTT. It is translated as CASSYIGDTEAFF.